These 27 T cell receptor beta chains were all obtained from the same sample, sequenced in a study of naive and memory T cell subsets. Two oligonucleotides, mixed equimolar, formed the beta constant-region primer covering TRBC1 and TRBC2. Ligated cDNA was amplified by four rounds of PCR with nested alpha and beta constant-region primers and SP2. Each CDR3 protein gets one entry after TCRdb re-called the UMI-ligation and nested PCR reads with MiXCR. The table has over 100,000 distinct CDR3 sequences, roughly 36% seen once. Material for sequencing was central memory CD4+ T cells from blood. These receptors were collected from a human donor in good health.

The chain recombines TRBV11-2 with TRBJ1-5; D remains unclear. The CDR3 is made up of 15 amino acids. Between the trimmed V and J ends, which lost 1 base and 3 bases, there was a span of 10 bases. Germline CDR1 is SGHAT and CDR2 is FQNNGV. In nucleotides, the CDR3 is TGTGCCAGCAGCTTAGGGGCAAGGGTCAATCAGCCCCAGCATTTT. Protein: CASSLGARVNQPQHF.

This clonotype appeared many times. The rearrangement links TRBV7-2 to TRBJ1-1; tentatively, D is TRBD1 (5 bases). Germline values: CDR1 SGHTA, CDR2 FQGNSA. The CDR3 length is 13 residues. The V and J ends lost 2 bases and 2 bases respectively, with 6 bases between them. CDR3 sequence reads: CASSLWGNTEAFF. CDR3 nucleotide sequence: TGTGCCAGCAGCTTATGGGGCAACACTGAAGCTTTCTTT.

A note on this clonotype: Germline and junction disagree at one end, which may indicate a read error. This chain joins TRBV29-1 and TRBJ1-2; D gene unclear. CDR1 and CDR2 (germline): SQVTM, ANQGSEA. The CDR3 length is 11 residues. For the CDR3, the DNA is TGCAGCGTTGAAGAGAACTATGGCCACACCTTC. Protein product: CSVEENYGHTF.

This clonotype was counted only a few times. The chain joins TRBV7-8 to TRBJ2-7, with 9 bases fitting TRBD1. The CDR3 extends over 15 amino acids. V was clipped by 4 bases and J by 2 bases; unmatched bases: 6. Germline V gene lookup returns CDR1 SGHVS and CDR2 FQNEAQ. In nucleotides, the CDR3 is TGTGCCAGCAGCTCCAGACAGGGGGTTGCCTACGAGCAGTACTTC. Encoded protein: CASSSRQGVAYEQYF.

This chain's CDR3 is CASSPGTGNSPLHF. CDR3 nucleotides: TGTGCCAGCAGCCCTGGGACGGGGAATTCACCCCTCCACTTT. The gene calls are TRBV6-1 and TRBJ1-6; D is perhaps TRBD1 (5 bases). CDR1 is MNHNS and CDR2 is SASEGT in the germline V gene. The CDR3 length is 14 residues. V was clipped by 6 bases and J by 7 bases, with 13 bases between them.

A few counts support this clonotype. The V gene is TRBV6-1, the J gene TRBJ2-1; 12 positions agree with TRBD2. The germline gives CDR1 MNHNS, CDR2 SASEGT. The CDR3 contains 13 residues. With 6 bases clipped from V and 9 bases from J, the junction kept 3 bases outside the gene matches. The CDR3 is CASRTSGSTEQFF. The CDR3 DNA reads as TGTGCCAGCAGGACTAGCGGGAGTACTGAGCAGTTCTTC.

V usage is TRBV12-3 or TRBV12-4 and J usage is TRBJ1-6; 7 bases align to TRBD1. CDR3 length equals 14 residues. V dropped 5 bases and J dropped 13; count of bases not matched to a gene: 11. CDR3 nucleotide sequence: TGTGCCAGCAGTCGAACCGGACAGGCGGTCCCCCTCCACTTT. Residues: CASSRTGQAVPLHF.

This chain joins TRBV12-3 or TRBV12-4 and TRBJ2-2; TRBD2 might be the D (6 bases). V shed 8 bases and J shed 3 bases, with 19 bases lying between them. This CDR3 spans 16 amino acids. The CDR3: CASRTGGLLDTGELFF. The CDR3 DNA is TGTGCCAGCCGTACCGGGGGACTCTTGGACACCGGGGAGCTGTTTTTT.

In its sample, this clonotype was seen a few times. This chain's CDR3 is CASSLGSAGSNEQYF. The CDR3 bases are TGTGCCAGCAGCTTAGGGTCGGCAGGGTCAAACGAGCAGTACTTC. V is TRBV7-9 and J is TRBJ2-7; D is perhaps TRBD1 (5 bases). The CDR3 sequence is 15 residues long. Germline assignment: CDR1 SEHNR and CDR2 FQNEAQ (reference sequence). V was shortened by 1 base and J by 5 bases, with 15 bases between the two germline ends.

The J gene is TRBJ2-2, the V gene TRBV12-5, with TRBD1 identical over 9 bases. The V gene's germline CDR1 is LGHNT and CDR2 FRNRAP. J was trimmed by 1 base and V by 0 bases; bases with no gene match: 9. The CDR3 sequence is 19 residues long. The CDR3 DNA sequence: TGTGCTAGTGGTTTGGTACTAGGGACAGGGAGGTTGAACACCGGGGAGCTGTTTTTT. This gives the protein CASGLVLGTGRLNTGELFF.

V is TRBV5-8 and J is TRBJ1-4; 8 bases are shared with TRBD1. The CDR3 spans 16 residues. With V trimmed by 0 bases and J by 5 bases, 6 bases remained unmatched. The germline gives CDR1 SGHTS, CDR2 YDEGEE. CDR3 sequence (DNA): TGTGCCAGCAGCTTGGGGGACAGGCCAGAAAATGAAAAACTGTTTTTT. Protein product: CASSLGDRPENEKLFF.

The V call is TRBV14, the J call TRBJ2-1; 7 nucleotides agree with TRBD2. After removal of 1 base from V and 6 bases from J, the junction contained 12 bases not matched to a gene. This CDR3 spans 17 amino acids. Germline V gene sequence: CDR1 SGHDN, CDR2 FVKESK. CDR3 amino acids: CASSQVVGGGVVNEQFF. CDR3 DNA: TGTGCCAGCAGCCAAGTCGTGGGGGGAGGGGTCGTCAATGAGCAGTTCTTC.

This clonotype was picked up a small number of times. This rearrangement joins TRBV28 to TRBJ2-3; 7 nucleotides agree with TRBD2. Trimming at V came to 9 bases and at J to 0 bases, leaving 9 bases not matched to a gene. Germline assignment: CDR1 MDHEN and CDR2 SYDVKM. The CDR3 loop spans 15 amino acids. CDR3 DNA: TGTGCCAGGGACCCCTCAGCGGGAAGCACAGATACGCAGTATTTT. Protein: CARDPSAGSTDTQYF.

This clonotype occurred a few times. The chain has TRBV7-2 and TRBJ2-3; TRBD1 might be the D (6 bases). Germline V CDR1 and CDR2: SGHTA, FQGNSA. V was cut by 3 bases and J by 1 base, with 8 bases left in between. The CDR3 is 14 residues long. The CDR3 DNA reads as TGTGCCAGCAGCTTGTACAGGGGCACAGATACGCAGTATTTT. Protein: CASSLYRGTDTQYF.

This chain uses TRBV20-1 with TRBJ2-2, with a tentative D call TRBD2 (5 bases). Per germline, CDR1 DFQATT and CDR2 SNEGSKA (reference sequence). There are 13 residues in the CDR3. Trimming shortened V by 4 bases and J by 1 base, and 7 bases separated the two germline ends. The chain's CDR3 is CSAKRGNTGELFF. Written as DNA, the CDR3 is TGCAGTGCTAAACGGGGGAACACCGGGGAGCTGTTTTTT.

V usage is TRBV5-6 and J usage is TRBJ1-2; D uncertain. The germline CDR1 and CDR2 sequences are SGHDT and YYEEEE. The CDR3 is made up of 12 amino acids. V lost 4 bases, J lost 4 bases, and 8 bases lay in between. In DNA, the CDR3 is TGTGCCAGCAGCGCTTCTTCCTATGGCTACACCTTC. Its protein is CASSASSYGYTF. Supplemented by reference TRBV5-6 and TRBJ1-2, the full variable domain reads DAGVTQSPTHLIKTRGQQVTLRCSPKSGHDTVSWYQQALGQGPQFIFQYYEEEERQRGNFPDRFSGHQFPNYSSELNVNALLLGDSALYLCASSASSYGYTFGSGTRLTVV.

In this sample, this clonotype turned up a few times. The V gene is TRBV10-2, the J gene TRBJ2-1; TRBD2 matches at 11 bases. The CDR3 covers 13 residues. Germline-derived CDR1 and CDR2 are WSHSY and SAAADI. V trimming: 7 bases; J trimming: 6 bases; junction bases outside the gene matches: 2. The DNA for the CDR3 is TGCGCCAGCAAACTAGCGGGAGCCAATGAGCAGTTCTTC. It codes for CASKLAGANEQFF.

This CDR3 reads CSVKGSGELFF. In DNA, the CDR3 is TGCAGCGTCAAAGGCAGCGGGGAGCTGTTTTTT. The rearrangement joins TRBV29-1 to TRBJ2-2; no clear D gene. The ends were cut back, 6 bases at V and 7 bases at J, with 9 bases in the middle. Germline values: CDR1 SQVTM, CDR2 ANQGSEA. The CDR3 has 11 residues.

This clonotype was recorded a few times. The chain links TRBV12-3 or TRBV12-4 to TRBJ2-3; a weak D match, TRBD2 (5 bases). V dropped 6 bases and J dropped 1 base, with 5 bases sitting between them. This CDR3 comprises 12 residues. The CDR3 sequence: CASRRGTDTQYF. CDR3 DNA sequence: TGTGCCAGCAGGAGGGGCACAGATACGCAGTATTTT.

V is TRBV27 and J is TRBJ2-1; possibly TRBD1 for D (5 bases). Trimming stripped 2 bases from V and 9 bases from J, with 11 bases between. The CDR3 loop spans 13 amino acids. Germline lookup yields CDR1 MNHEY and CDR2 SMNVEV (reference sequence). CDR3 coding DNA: TGTGCCAGCAGTTTACAGGGTAGGACTGAGCAGTTCTTC. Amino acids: CASSLQGRTEQFF.

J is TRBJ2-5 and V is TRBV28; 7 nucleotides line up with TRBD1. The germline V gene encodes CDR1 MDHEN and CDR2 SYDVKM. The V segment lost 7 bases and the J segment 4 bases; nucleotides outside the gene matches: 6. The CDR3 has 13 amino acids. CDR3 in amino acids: CASTLTGVETQYF. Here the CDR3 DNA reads TGTGCCAGCACCCTAACAGGGGTAGAGACCCAGTACTTC.

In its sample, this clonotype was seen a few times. CDR3 amino acids: CASSLVNLGANVLTF. Here the CDR3 DNA reads TGTGCCAGCAGTTTAGTAAATCTTGGGGCCAACGTCCTGACTTTC. V and J are TRBV28 and TRBJ2-6; no clear D gene. The CDR3 spans 15 residues. Germline lookup yields CDR1 MDHEN and CDR2 SYDVKM. The V end lost 2 bases, the J end lost 3 bases, and 8 bases lay between the germline ends.

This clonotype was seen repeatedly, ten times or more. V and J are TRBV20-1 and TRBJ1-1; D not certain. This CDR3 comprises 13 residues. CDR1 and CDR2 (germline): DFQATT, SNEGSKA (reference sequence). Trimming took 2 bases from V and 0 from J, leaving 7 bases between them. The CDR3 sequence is CSARSQLNTEAFF. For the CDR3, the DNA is TGCAGTGCTAGAAGTCAGTTGAACACTGAAGCTTTCTTT.

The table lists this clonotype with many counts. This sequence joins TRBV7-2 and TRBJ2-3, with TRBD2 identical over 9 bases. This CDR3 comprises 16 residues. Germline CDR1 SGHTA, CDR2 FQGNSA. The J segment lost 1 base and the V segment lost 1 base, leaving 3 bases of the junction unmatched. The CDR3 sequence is CASSLGPSGGTDTQYF. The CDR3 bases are TGTGCCAGCAGCTTAGGGCCTAGCGGGGGCACAGATACGCAGTATTTT.

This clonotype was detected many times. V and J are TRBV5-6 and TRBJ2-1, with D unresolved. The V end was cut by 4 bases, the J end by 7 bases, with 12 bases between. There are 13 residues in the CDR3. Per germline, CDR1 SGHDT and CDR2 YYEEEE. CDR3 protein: CASSPVAINEQFF. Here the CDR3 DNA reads TGTGCCAGCAGCCCCGTGGCTATTAATGAGCAGTTCTTC.

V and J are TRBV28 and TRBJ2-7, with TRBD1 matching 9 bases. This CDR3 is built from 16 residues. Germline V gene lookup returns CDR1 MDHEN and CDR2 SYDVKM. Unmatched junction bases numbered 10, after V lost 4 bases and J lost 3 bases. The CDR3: CASSSKPGQGNYEQYF. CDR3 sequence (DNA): TGTGCCAGCAGTTCTAAGCCGGGACAGGGTAACTACGAGCAGTACTTC. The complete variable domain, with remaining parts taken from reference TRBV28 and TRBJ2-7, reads DVKVTQSSRYLVKRTGEKVFLECVQDMDHENMFWYRQDPGLGLRLIYFSYDVKMKEKGDIPEGYSVSREKKERFSLILESASTNQTSMYLCASSSKPGQGNYEQYFGPGTRLTVT.

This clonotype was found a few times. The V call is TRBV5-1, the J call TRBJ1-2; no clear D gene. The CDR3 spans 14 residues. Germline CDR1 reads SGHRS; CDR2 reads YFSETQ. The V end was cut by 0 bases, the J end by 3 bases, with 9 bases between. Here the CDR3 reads CASSLADGDYGYTF. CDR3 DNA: TGCGCCAGCAGCTTGGCGGACGGGGACTATGGCTACACCTTC. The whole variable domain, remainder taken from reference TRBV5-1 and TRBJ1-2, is KAGVTQTPRYLIKTRGQQVTLSCSPISGHRSVSWYQQTPGQGLQFLFEYFSETQRNKGNFPGRFSGRQFSNSRSEMNVSTLELGDSALYLCASSLADGDYGYTFGSGTRLTVV.